What follows are 25 T cell receptor beta chains derived from one specimen sequenced in a study of blood T cells in healthy people across ages. Alongside a J-beta primer mix, a sample-barcoded 5' primer served in a second PCR lasting roughly 6 to 12 cycles. MiXCR was run by TCRdb on the 5' RACE reads, yielding one entry per CDR3 protein. Here the sample spans about 650,000 distinct CDR3 sequences, 32% being singletons. Material: blood. The origin of the receptors is a woman at least 80 years old in good health.

This clonotype was detected ten times or more. The chain couples TRBV3-1 to TRBJ1-1; 7 positions match TRBD1. Losses at the gene ends were 5 bases for V and 0 bases for J; bases not matched to a gene: 3. The CDR3 runs to 14 residues. The germline CDR1 and CDR2 sequences are LGHDT and YNNKEL (reference sequence). CDR3: CASSYRGLNTEAFF. CDR3 nucleotide sequence: TGTGCCAGCAGCTACAGGGGATTGAACACTGAAGCTTTCTTT. The full variable domain, rest sourced from reference TRBV3-1 and TRBJ1-1, is DTAVSQTPKYLVTQMGNDKSIKCEQNLGHDTMYWYKQDSKKFLKIMFSYNNKELIINETVPNRFSPKSPDKAHLNLHINSLELGDSAVYFCASSYRGLNTEAFFGQGTRLTVV.

V usage is TRBV5-6 and J usage is TRBJ2-1; the D is unclear. Between the trimmed V and J ends, which lost 2 bases and 8 bases, there was a span of 20 bases. The germline V gene has CDR1 SGHDT and CDR2 YYEEEE. This CDR3 comprises 16 residues. The chain's CDR3 is CASSFYRTDLHDEQFF. The CDR3 bases are TGTGCCAGCAGCTTCTACCGGACGGATCTTCACGATGAGCAGTTCTTC. Filled out from reference TRBV5-6 and TRBJ2-1, the complete variable domain reads DAGVTQSPTHLIKTRGQQVTLRCSPKSGHDTVSWYQQALGQGPQFIFQYYEEEERQRGNFPDRFSGHQFPNYSSELNVNALLLGDSALYLCASSFYRTDLHDEQFFGPGTRLTVL.

This clonotype was counted between two and nine times. This chain links TRBV29-1 with TRBJ1-1; D might be TRBD1 (6 bases). This CDR3 is built from 13 residues. V lost 6 bases and J 1 base, leaving 12 bases between the germline ends. CDR1 is SQVTM and CDR2 is ANQGSEA in the germline V gene. The CDR3: CSVGVGANTEAFF. DNA of the CDR3: TGCAGCGTCGGTGTGGGGGCGAACACTGAAGCTTTCTTT. Looking up the rest from reference TRBV29-1 and TRBJ1-1 gives the full variable domain: SAVISQKPSRDICQRGTSLTIQCQVDSQVTMMFWYRQQPGQSLTLIATANQGSEATYESGFVIDKFPISRPNLTFSTLTVSNMSPEDSSIYLCSVGVGANTEAFFGQGTRLTVV.

As to this clonotype: A read error may explain this, as a much larger clone is one base away. The chain uses TRBV5-1 and TRBJ2-7, with TRBD1 matching over 7 bases. Looked up from germline, CDR1 is SGHRS and CDR2 is YFSETQ. Unmatched junction bases numbered 15, after V lost 7 bases and J lost 5 bases. This CDR3 contains 15 residues. The CDR3 sequence is CASCPGDRENHEQYF. CDR3 DNA: TGCGCCAGCTGCCCCGGCGACAGGGAGAACCACGAGCAGTACTTC.

Ten or more counts support this clonotype. The genes are TRBV5-6 and TRBJ2-3; the D gene could be TRBD1 or TRBD2 (6 bases each). The V end was cut by 0 bases, the J end by 5 bases, with 16 bases between. CDR3 size: 16 residues. The germline V gene encodes CDR1 SGHDT and CDR2 YYEEEE. The CDR3 nucleotides read TGTGCCAGCAGCTTGGCCAAGGGGGGCCGGGGAGATACGCAGTATTTT. Translated: CASSLAKGGRGDTQYF.

The count of this clonotype is one. Given a much more abundant clone one base away, this may be a read error. In DNA form, the CDR3 reads TGTGCCATCAGGGGTACCTACGGGCAGTACTTC. It yields the protein CAIRGTYGQYF. The chain carries TRBV10-3 and TRBJ2-5, with D unresolved. Trimming stripped 6 bases from V and 11 bases from J, with 13 bases between. Germline V CDR1 and CDR2: ENHRY, SYGVKD. The length of the CDR3 is 11 residues.

On this clonotype: A much larger clone differs from this one at a single base, so this may be a read error. The CDR3 coding sequence is TGTGCCATAGCGGGGGGGGACACAGATACGCAGTATTTT. This codes for CAIAGGDTDTQYF. The rearrangement uses TRBV10-3 and TRBJ2-3, with TRBD2 matching 10 bases. The ends lost 9 bases at V and 2 bases at J; junction bases unmatched: 2. Germline values: CDR1 ENHRY, CDR2 SYGVKD. The CDR3 covers 13 residues.

J is TRBJ1-5 and V is TRBV29-1, with TRBD1 matching over 12 bases. This CDR3 contains 14 residues. J was trimmed by 8 bases and V by 5 bases; bases with no gene match: 7. Germline lookup yields CDR1 SQVTM and CDR2 ANQGSEA. CDR3: CSVSRDRGREPQHF. In DNA, the CDR3 is TGCAGCGTTTCTCGGGACAGGGGGCGAGAGCCCCAGCATTTT.

This clonotype was detected only once. V gene TRBV4-1 combines with J gene TRBJ1-5; D is uncertain. The CDR3 length is 13 residues. Germline V gene data show CDR1 as MGHRA and CDR2 as YSYEKL. The V gene lost 1 base and the J gene lost 5 bases, with 6 bases spanning the gap. The DNA of the CDR3 is TGCGCCAGCAGCCAAGGGCGTCATCAGCCCCAGCATTTT. It translates to CASSQGRHQPQHF.

A few counts support this clonotype. V is TRBV2 and J is TRBJ2-7; D possibly corresponds to TRBD1 (6 bases). The germline gives CDR1 SNHLY, CDR2 FYNNEI. V lost 5 bases and J lost 7, with 15 bases in between. This CDR3 region has 13 residues. The CDR3 protein is CASSRGMYNEQYF. The CDR3 region has the DNA TGTGCCAGCAGTAGGGGGATGTACAATGAGCAGTACTTC.

Notes on this clonotype: Possible read error: a much larger clone is one base away. This CDR3 is CASIGLNTYNEQFF. As DNA, the CDR3 is TGTGCCAGCATAGGTCTAAATACCTACAATGAGCAGTTCTTC. The gene calls are TRBV28 and TRBJ2-1; unclear D gene. The V end was cut by 7 bases, the J end by 2 bases, with 12 bases between. CDR3 size: 14 residues. Germline V gene sequence: CDR1 MDHEN, CDR2 SYDVKM.

This clonotype has just a few counts. A single base separates this from a much larger clone, so it may be a read error. The CDR3 spells CASSGDLYGIEQYF. The CDR3 region has the DNA TGCGCCAGCAGCGGGGACCTCTACGGGATTGAGCAGTACTTC. The genes are TRBV5-1 and TRBJ2-7; D may correspond to TRBD1 or TRBD2 (5 bases each). This CDR3 contains 14 residues. The V gene lost 4 bases and the J gene lost 7 bases, with 18 bases spanning the gap. Germline V gene data show CDR1 as SGHRS and CDR2 as YFSETQ. The variable domain in full, completed from reference TRBV5-1 and TRBJ2-7, reads KAGVTQTPRYLIKTRGQQVTLSCSPISGHRSVSWYQQTPGQGLQFLFEYFSETQRNKGNFPGRFSGRQFSNSRSEMNVSTLELGDSALYLCASSGDLYGIEQYFGPGTRLTVT.

The sample holds one count of this clonotype. The chain has TRBV5-1 and TRBJ2-2; 9 bases line up with TRBD2. V shed 3 bases and J 2 bases; nucleotides not matched to a gene: 5. The V gene's germline CDR1 is SGHRS and CDR2 YFSETQ. This CDR3 is built from 16 residues. CDR3 DNA sequence: TGCGCCAGCAGCTCCAATAGCGGGGGAAACACCGGGGAGCTGTTTTTT. Encoded protein: CASSSNSGGNTGELFF.

In this sample, this clonotype turned up many times. The chain carries TRBV28 and TRBJ1-6, with D unclear. The CDR3 contains 13 residues. Germline CDR1 is MDHEN and CDR2 is SYDVKM. Trimming stripped 5 bases from V and 7 bases from J, with 9 bases between. The CDR3 DNA reads as TGTGCCAGCAGTAGCCCGGGGAATTCACCCCTCCACTTT. Translation: CASSSPGNSPLHF. Using reference TRBV28 and TRBJ1-6 for the parts outside the CDR3, the full variable domain is DVKVTQSSRYLVKRTGEKVFLECVQDMDHENMFWYRQDPGLGLRLIYFSYDVKMKEKGDIPEGYSVSREKKERFSLILESASTNQTSMYLCASSSPGNSPLHFGNGTRLTVT.

This clonotype was detected only a few times. A much larger clone differs by one base, so this may be a read error. V and J are TRBV6-5 and TRBJ2-7; no reliable D call. Germline V gives CDR1 MNHEY, CDR2 SVGAGI. The germline V and J ends were trimmed by 10 bases and 1 base, with 14 bases remaining between them. CDR3 length: 13 amino acids. The CDR3 loop reads CATQPRLSYEQYF. The CDR3 bases are TGTGCCACCCAACCGAGGCTTTCCTACGAGCAGTACTTC.

This clonotype was detected ten times or more. The rearrangement links TRBV7-2 to TRBJ2-7; TRBD2 matches at 10 bases. V trimming: 8 bases; J trimming: 2 bases; junction bases outside the gene matches: 6. The CDR3 runs 14 residues. The germline V gene encodes CDR1 SGHTA and CDR2 FQGNSA. The CDR3 spells CASGVTSGAYEQYF. In DNA, the CDR3 is TGTGCCAGCGGGGTCACTAGCGGGGCCTACGAGCAGTACTTC.

The table lists this clonotype with many counts. The chain couples TRBV28 to TRBJ2-1; tentatively, D is TRBD2 (5 bases). The CDR3 runs to 12 residues. V lost 6 bases to trimming and J lost 2 bases, with 5 bases between them. Germline CDR1 is MDHEN and CDR2 is SYDVKM. This chain's CDR3 is CASSGTYNEQFF. In nucleotides, the CDR3 is TGTGCCAGCAGCGGGACCTACAATGAGCAGTTCTTC. The variable domain in full, with the rest retrieved from reference TRBV28 and TRBJ2-1, is DVKVTQSSRYLVKRTGEKVFLECVQDMDHENMFWYRQDPGLGLRLIYFSYDVKMKEKGDIPEGYSVSREKKERFSLILESASTNQTSMYLCASSGTYNEQFFGPGTRLTVL.

This clonotype came up many times. This chain connects TRBV30 to TRBJ2-6, with D possibly being TRBD1 (6 bases). This CDR3 has 13 amino acids. Germline values: CDR1 GTSNPN, CDR2 SVGIG (reference sequence). V was shortened by 6 bases and J by 4 bases, with 10 bases between the two germline ends. CDR3 loop: CACTGTGANVLTF. CDR3 bases: TGTGCCTGTACAGGGACCGGGGCCAACGTCCTGACTTTC.

This clonotype was observed many times. The chain carries TRBV3-1 and TRBJ2-7, with TRBD1 matching over 7 bases. Germline V lookup: CDR1 LGHDT, CDR2 YNNKEL (reference sequence). The CDR3 spans 14 residues. J was trimmed by 3 bases and V by 5 bases; bases with no gene match: 7. In DNA, the CDR3 is TGTGCCAGCAGCGGAGGACAGGACCTCTACGAGCAGTACTTC. Encoded protein: CASSGGQDLYEQYF.

This clonotype was counted at least ten times. This chain joins TRBV7-2 and TRBJ2-1; 8 bases line up with TRBD1. The junction had 4 bases not matched to a gene; V was cut back by 0 bases and J by 3 bases. Germline CDR1 reads SGHTA; CDR2 reads FQGNSA. This CDR3 comprises 16 residues. The CDR3 loop is CASSLAGQGLYNEQFF. The CDR3 bases are TGTGCCAGCAGCTTAGCAGGACAGGGACTCTACAATGAGCAGTTCTTC.

Ten or more counts support this clonotype. The chain uses TRBV3-1 and TRBJ2-5; D remains ambiguous. The germline V gene encodes CDR1 LGHDT and CDR2 YNNKEL (reference sequence). The germline V and J ends were trimmed by 4 bases and 4 bases, with 7 bases remaining between them. The CDR3 length is 12 residues. As DNA, the CDR3 is TGTGCCAGCAGCCGCTTCGGAGAGACCCAGTACTTC. This translates into CASSRFGETQYF.

V gene TRBV6-6 combines with J gene TRBJ2-7, with D possibly TRBD2 on 6 matching bases. V lost 6 bases and J lost 3, with 24 bases in between. The CDR3 covers 17 residues. Looked up from germline, CDR1 is MNHNY and CDR2 is SVGAGI (reference sequence). CDR3 nucleotides: TGTGCCAGCAGCCCCCTTCCGACAGCCCCGCGGGGCTACGAGCAGTACTTC. It translates to CASSPLPTAPRGYEQYF.

This clonotype has only a few counts. The chain uses TRBV2 and TRBJ1-4, with TRBD1 as a possible D gene (6 bases). CDR3 length: 13 amino acids. The germline gives CDR1 SNHLY, CDR2 FYNNEI. V was pared by 10 bases and J by 6 bases, with 15 bases between. The CDR3 DNA is TGTGCCATTTCCCAGGGGCTTGATGAAAAACTGTTTTTT. It translates to CAISQGLDEKLFF. The variable domain in full, with the rest retrieved from reference TRBV2 and TRBJ1-4, is EPEVTQTPSHQVTQMGQEVILRCVPISNHLYFYWYRQILGQKVEFLVSFYNNEISEKSEIFDDQFSVERPDGSNFTLKIRSTKLEDSAMYFCAISQGLDEKLFFGSGTQLSVL.

This clonotype was observed many times. This rearrangement joins TRBV30 to TRBJ2-4, with 9 bases fitting TRBD1. Germline CDR1 reads GTSNPN; CDR2 reads SVGIG (reference sequence). The CDR3 is 14 amino acids. The junction had 6 bases not matched to a gene; V was cut back by 3 bases and J by 6 bases. CDR3 residues: CAWSLDRGRNIQYF. The CDR3 DNA is TGTGCCTGGAGCCTCGACAGGGGGAGAAACATTCAGTACTTC.

With respect to this clonotype: A much larger clone lies one base from this, so it may be a read error. The chain is built from TRBV6-1 and TRBJ2-5; TRBD1 agrees at 7 bases. The germline V gene encodes CDR1 MNHNS and CDR2 SASEGT. The CDR3 contains 14 residues. V lost 0 bases, J lost 11 bases, and 9 bases stayed unmatched. CDR3 loop: CASSEAPRGYEQYF. CDR3 nucleotides: TGTGCCAGCAGTGAAGCGCCCAGGGGGTATGAGCAGTACTTC.